The table lists the clone carrying this TCR beta chain with a few counts. Its target is not known. Sequencing was performed with immunoSEQ multiplex PCR; in TCRdb, only in-frame clones are kept and a portion is missing. The top ten clones hold around 41% of a sample with approximately 100,000 clones, roughly two thirds of them seen once. Healthy HIV-negative adults with no recent acute infections or vaccinations were recruited as donors. This record belongs to a study of shared clonotypes between healthy human individuals. Germline assignment: CDR1 SEHNR and CDR2 FQNEAQ (reference sequence). This CDR3 contains 15 residues. Germline trimming cut 4 bases from V and 2 bases from J; bases unmatched to any gene: 4. Study results and limitations: Sorted-subset samples were not fully sequenced, rarefaction indicated. Memory subsets generally showed lower estimated richness than naive subsets. Donor clonotype sharing was expected to depend on sequencing depth.

V and J are TRBV7-9 and TRBJ2-3; 9 bases agree with TRBD2. This clonotype was sampled from a man aged 25 to 40 in good health. Sequenced sample: memory CD8+ T cells sorted from blood. Noted subset: CD45RO+ cells pooled with CCR7-negative TemRA cells. The CDR3 region has the DNA TGTGCCAGCAGCTCCTCTAGCGGGGACACAGATACGCAGTATTTT. Encoded protein: CASSSSSGDTDTQYF.